These 21 T cell receptor beta chains originate from one sample sequenced in a study of CD8+CD57+ T cells in acquired aplastic anemia. Genomic DNA, serving as template, underwent TCR beta VDJ and CDR3 profiling. A single record per CDR3 protein comes from TCRdb applying MiXCR to the reads. The repertoire holds about 110,000 distinct CDR3 sequences, with 40% to 60% as singletons. Specimen: sorted CD4+, CD8+, or CD8+CD57+ T cells (not recorded which) from PBMCs. The receptors derive from a human donor in good health, serving as a control.

This clonotype was seen at least ten times. The CDR3 region is CATSDKRTGSYEQYF. The DNA of the CDR3 is TGTGCCACCAGTGACAAACGGACAGGGAGTTACGAGCAGTACTTC. The chain employs TRBV24-1 and TRBJ2-7, with 8 bases aligning to TRBD1. Per the germline V gene, CDR1 is KGHDR and CDR2 is SFDVKD. The V gene end was trimmed by 4 bases and the J gene end by 4 bases; junction bases not matched to a gene: 8. The CDR3 is made up of 15 amino acids.

The rearrangement joins TRBV6-4 to TRBJ2-7, with 11 bases matching TRBD1. The ends lost 10 bases at V and 2 bases at J; junction bases unmatched: 13. Germline CDR1 reads MRHNA; CDR2 reads SNTAGT. The CDR3 contains 16 residues. The CDR3 reads CAISEPPGQGAYEQYF. DNA for the CDR3: TGTGCCATCAGCGAACCCCCGGGACAGGGGGCCTACGAGCAGTACTTC.

This chain uses TRBV25-1 with TRBJ2-7, with 7 bases that match TRBD1. The CDR3 totals 14 residues. V shed 6 bases, J shed 2 bases, and the junction held 7 bases outside the gene matches. The germline V gene encodes CDR1 MGHDK and CDR2 SYGVNS. CDR3 DNA: TGTGCCAGCAGCGTAGCGACAGGGACCTACGAGCAGTACTTC. It yields the protein CASSVATGTYEQYF.

The chain employs TRBV24-1 and TRBJ2-3; 8 nucleotides align to TRBD1. The V and J ends lost 5 bases and 0 bases, in that order; junction bases with no gene match: 9. Per the germline V gene, CDR1 is KGHDR and CDR2 is SFDVKD. CDR3 length: 17 amino acids. The CDR3 DNA sequence: TGTGCCACCAGTGCCCATCGGACAGGGTCTAGCACAGATACGCAGTATTTT. This sequence encodes CATSAHRTGSSTDTQYF.

This clonotype appeared a few times. The rearrangement joins TRBV12-3 or TRBV12-4 to TRBJ1-1, with D perhaps matching TRBD1 (5 bases). CDR3 size: 12 residues. Between the trimmed V and J ends, which lost 7 bases and 11 bases, there was a span of 17 bases. The CDR3 is CASTLAGGRAFF. The CDR3 DNA sequence: TGTGCCAGCACCCTTGCGGGGGGTAGGGCTTTCTTT.

This clonotype showed up many times. This chain uses TRBV19 with TRBJ1-6, with TRBD1 matching over 9 bases. V shed 5 bases, J shed 9 bases, and the junction held 5 bases outside the gene matches. Germline V gene data show CDR1 as LNHDA and CDR2 as SQIVND (reference sequence). The CDR3 totals 14 residues. The CDR3, as DNA: TGTGCCAGTAGTCCACAGGGGGCAACTTCACCCCTCCACTTT. As protein: CASSPQGATSPLHF.

Here the CDR3 reads CATSRALTGQPQHF. DNA of the CDR3: TGTGCCACCAGCAGAGCCCTGACAGGACAGCCCCAGCATTTT. This rearrangement joins TRBV15 to TRBJ1-5; maybe TRBD1 (6 bases). Deletions cut 1 base from V and 7 bases from J, with 11 bases between. The CDR3 is 14 amino acids. Germline CDR1 reads LNHNV; CDR2 reads YYDKDF (reference sequence).

The chain links TRBV29-1 to TRBJ2-3; D unclear. This CDR3 contains 13 residues. Between the trimmed V and J ends, which lost 4 bases and 1 base, there was a span of 9 bases. Germline V gives CDR1 SQVTM, CDR2 ANQGSEA. CDR3 amino acids: CSVGTTRTDTQYF. CDR3 DNA sequence: TGCAGCGTTGGGACGACCCGCACAGATACGCAGTATTTT.

As regards this clonotype: One end of the junction is discordant with germline, which a read error may explain. The chain is built from TRBV24-1 and TRBJ2-3, with TRBD2 matching over 7 bases. CDR3 length: 14 residues. Germline V gene sequence: CDR1 KGHDR, CDR2 SFDVKD. The CDR3 DNA reads as TGTGCCACCAGTGATTCTCTAGCGGCAGGGACGCAATATTTT. This codes for CATSDSLAAGTQYF.

The V gene is TRBV6-4, the J gene TRBJ2-5; 11 positions match TRBD1. Germline loops: CDR1 MRHNA, CDR2 SNTAGT. The CDR3 extends over 14 amino acids. V trimming: 6 bases; J trimming: 2 bases; junction bases outside the gene matches: 2. Here the CDR3 reads CASRRDRGQETQYF. The CDR3 nucleotides are TGTGCCAGCAGAAGGGACAGGGGGCAAGAGACCCAGTACTTC.

The CDR3 is CASGDRGRSGYRYEQYF. The CDR3, as DNA: TGTGCCAGCGGGGACAGGGGGCGAAGCGGTTACCGGTACGAGCAGTACTTC. The genes are TRBV7-8 and TRBJ2-7, with TRBD1 identical over 12 bases. The germline V gene encodes CDR1 SGHVS and CDR2 FQNEAQ. V shed 8 bases and J 4 bases; nucleotides not matched to a gene: 15. The CDR3 spans 17 residues.

The V gene is TRBV19, the J gene TRBJ1-2; the match to TRBD1 covers 8 bases. Germline CDR1 reads LNHDA; CDR2 reads SQIVND (reference sequence). This CDR3 comprises 14 residues. J gave up 4 bases and V 5 bases, and 6 bases lay outside the gene matches. DNA of the CDR3: TGTGCCAGTAGTCAAGGGCAGGGGGCCTATGGCTACACCTTC. Translation: CASSQGQGAYGYTF.

J is TRBJ2-7 and V is TRBV7-9; 7 bases match TRBD1. Per germline, CDR1 SEHNR and CDR2 FQNEAQ (reference sequence). Germline trimming cut 3 bases from V and 6 bases from J; bases unmatched to any gene: 2. This CDR3 is 12 amino acids long. The CDR3, as DNA: TGTGCCAGCAGCTTTGGGACAGCCGAGCAGTACTTC. Protein: CASSFGTAEQYF. Supplemented by reference TRBV7-9 and TRBJ2-7, the full variable domain reads DTGVSQNPRHKITKRGQNVTFRCDPISEHNRLYWYRQTLGQGPEFLTYFQNEAQLEKSRLLSDRFSAERPKGSFSTLEIQRTEQGDSAMYLCASSFGTAEQYFGPGTRLTVT.

The V and J genes are TRBV10-3 and TRBJ2-7, with D unresolved. The V end lost 10 bases, the J end lost 4 bases, and 23 bases lay between the germline ends. The germline V gene has CDR1 ENHRY and CDR2 SYGVKD. The CDR3 totals 15 residues. The DNA of the CDR3 is TGTGCCACCCAGTCTGAGCGCCCTGTAGGGTACGAGCAGTACTTC. It encodes CATQSERPVGYEQYF.

The chain carries TRBV24-1 and TRBJ2-3, with a possible D match to TRBD1 (6 bases). Deletions cut 3 bases from V and 6 bases from J, with 12 bases between. Germline-derived CDR1 and CDR2 are KGHDR and SFDVKD. The CDR3 has 14 residues. The CDR3 region is CATSDSPQGDTQYF. The CDR3 DNA reads as TGTGCCACCAGTGATAGTCCTCAGGGGGATACGCAGTATTTT.

This clonotype occurred many times. The rearrangement joins TRBV27 to TRBJ2-7; no clear D. This CDR3 is 13 amino acids long. V was pared by 7 bases and J by 5 bases, with 15 bases between. Germline assignment: CDR1 MNHEY and CDR2 SMNVEV (reference sequence). The DNA for the CDR3 is TGTGCCAGCACCAGCCCTGTGGAGAACGAGCAGTACTTC. Protein product: CASTSPVENEQYF.

V usage is TRBV2 and J usage is TRBJ2-6; D unresolved. CDR1 and CDR2 from the germline V gene are SNHLY and FYNNEI. The V and J ends lost 6 bases and 0 bases respectively, with 6 bases between them. This CDR3 comprises 14 residues. CDR3 sequence reads: CASRGNSGANVLTF. The CDR3 DNA is TGTGCCAGCAGGGGAAACTCTGGGGCCAACGTCCTGACTTTC.

This clonotype was counted a single time. The chain's CDR3 is CASKRDRDSGNTIYF. The CDR3 DNA reads as TGTGCCAGTAAACGGGACAGGGACTCTGGAAACACCATATATTTT. The chain combines TRBV19 with TRBJ1-3; 9 positions agree with TRBD1. Losses at the gene ends were 7 bases for V and 0 bases for J; bases not matched to a gene: 4. The CDR3 totals 15 residues. Germline V gene lookup returns CDR1 LNHDA and CDR2 SQIVND (reference sequence).

There are many counts of this clonotype. The J gene is TRBJ2-7, the V gene TRBV30; no clear D gene. The CDR3 contains 16 residues. Germline V gene data show CDR1 as GTSNPN and CDR2 as SVGIG (reference sequence). Trimming shortened V by 1 base and J by 5 bases, and 21 bases separated the two germline ends. CDR3 nucleotides: TGTGCCTGGAGTGACACATCGGGCTTGCCCGGACACGAGCAGTACTTC. Translated, it gives CAWSDTSGLPGHEQYF. Complete variable domain (other parts from reference TRBV30 and TRBJ2-7): SQTIHQWPATLVQPVGSPLSLECTVEGTSNPNLYWYRQAAGRGLQLLFYSVGIGQISSEVPQNLSASRPQDRQFILSSKKLLLSDSGFYLCAWSDTSGLPGHEQYFGPGTRLTVT.

The table lists this clonotype with many counts. V usage is TRBV19 and J usage is TRBJ1-2; TRBD1 agrees at 7 bases. Germline V gene sequence: CDR1 LNHDA, CDR2 SQIVND (reference sequence). CDR3 length: 13 residues. The V segment lost 5 bases and the J segment 8 bases; nucleotides outside the gene matches: 8. CDR3 residues: CASSRQGLGGYTF. CDR3 in DNA: TGTGCCAGTAGTCGACAGGGTTTGGGCGGCTACACCTTC.

This chain uses TRBV7-6 with TRBJ1-6; perhaps TRBD1 as D (5 bases). The CDR3 extends over 16 amino acids. Deletions cut 3 bases from V and 7 bases from J, with 16 bases between. Per the germline V gene, CDR1 is SGHVS and CDR2 is FNYEAQ. This CDR3 reads CASSLGPGRTNSPLHF. The DNA for the CDR3 is TGTGCCAGCAGCTTGGGCCCGGGACGGACCAATTCACCCCTCCACTTT.